A single sample is the source of the 18 T cell receptor beta chains below, sequenced in a study of OX40 agonist ivuxolimab in advanced cancers. The assay was immunoSEQ multiplex PCR, and TCRdb's table has in-frame clones only and misses some. The data contain 80,000 to 85,000 clones, around four fifths of them seen just once; the ten biggest clones take up 5.5% to 7%. The material sequenced was CD4+ or CD8+ T cells sorted from blood, taken in a trial of the OX40 agonist ivuxolimab. Every receptor here comes from an adult with an advanced solid tumor such as melanoma, head and neck, liver or kidney cancer.

This sequence joins TRBV7-2 and TRBJ2-4, with TRBD1 identical over 7 bases. The CDR3 length is 15 residues. V was clipped by 5 bases and J by 4 bases; unmatched bases: 8. Looked up from germline, CDR1 is SGHTA and CDR2 is FQGNSA. The CDR3 protein is CASSPTTGVKNIQYF. Written as DNA, the CDR3 is TGTGCCAGCAGCCCGACTACAGGGGTGAAAAACATTCAGTACTTC.

The rearrangement uses TRBV7-9 and TRBJ2-1, with 11 nucleotides matching TRBD2. The trim removed 5 bases at V and 2 bases at J, leaving 11 bases unmatched. CDR1 and CDR2 (germline): SEHNR, FQNEAQ (reference sequence). The CDR3 extends over 18 amino acids. CDR3 nucleotide sequence: TGTGCCAGCAGCCCCGAGGGGGCTAGCGGGAGGCCCTACAATGAGCAGTTCTTC. Translating gives CASSPEGASGRPYNEQFF.

In its sample, this clone was seen once. The V gene is TRBV7-9, the J gene TRBJ2-7; D unclear. The V end was cut by 6 bases, the J end by 0 bases, with 15 bases between. Germline CDR1 SEHNR, CDR2 FQNEAQ (reference sequence). The CDR3 sequence is 15 residues long. The DNA for the CDR3 is TGTGCCAGCAGTTCTGGAGTGAGAGGCTCCTACGAGCAGTACGTC. It translates to CASSSGVRGSYEQYV.

V gene TRBV6-1 combines with J gene TRBJ2-7, with 7 bases identical to TRBD2. Germline V CDR1 and CDR2: MNHNS, SASEGT. The CDR3 is 12 amino acids. The trim removed 11 bases at V and 4 bases at J, leaving 8 bases unmatched. The CDR3 DNA is TGTGCCGGCCTGGGAGGGATATACGAGCAGTACGTC. Translating gives CAGLGGIYEQYV.

This clone showed up just a few times. The chain links TRBV11-2 to TRBJ2-1; D gene unclear. Germline assignment: CDR1 SGHAT and CDR2 FQNNGV. CDR3 length equals 12 residues. The V and J ends lost 0 bases and 10 bases respectively, with 7 bases between them. CDR3 coding DNA: TGTGCCAGCAGCTTAGATCTCGTGGAGCAGTTCTTC. Translated: CASSLDLVEQFF.

CDR3 bases: TGTGCCAGCAGCTTAGAGTCTGGAATTATGAACACTGAAGCTTTCTTT. The encoded protein is CASSLESGIMNTEAFF. The gene calls are TRBV7-2 and TRBJ1-1; D uncertain. Deletions cut 1 base from V and 0 bases from J, with 12 bases between. The germline V gene has CDR1 SGHTA and CDR2 FQGNSA. This CDR3 has 16 residues.

The chain is built from TRBV7-8 and TRBJ2-2; 7 bases match TRBD1. The germline gives CDR1 SGHVS, CDR2 FQNEAQ. This CDR3 has 12 amino acids. V gave up 3 bases and J gave up 13 bases; unmatched junction bases: 5. The CDR3 coding sequence is TGTGCCAGCAGCTTCCGACAGGGAAGGCTGTTTTTT. This sequence encodes CASSFRQGRLFF.

The chain couples TRBV4-1 to TRBJ1-3; D is unresolved. Germline CDR1 MGHRA, CDR2 YSYEKL. The CDR3 spans 15 residues. Trimming removed 0 bases at V and 2 bases at J, with 8 bases between. Here the CDR3 DNA reads TGCGCCAGCAGCCAAGAGCACATGACTGGAAACACCATATATTTT. Encoded protein: CASSQEHMTGNTIYF.

The chain carries TRBV10-2 and TRBJ1-4, with D possibly matching TRBD1 (5 bases). The CDR3 extends over 15 amino acids. Trimming removed 8 bases from V and 0 bases from J, with 13 bases in between. Germline CDR1 WSHSY, CDR2 SAAADI. CDR3 nucleotides: TGCGCCAGCCGCAGGGCGGCGGCAACTAATGAAAAACTGTTTTTT. It encodes CASRRAAATNEKLFF.

The rearrangement links TRBV28 to TRBJ1-2; 8 bases line up with TRBD1. The junction had 4 bases not matched to a gene; V was cut back by 3 bases and J by 4 bases. CDR1 is MDHEN, CDR2 SYDVKM, per germline. This CDR3 is built from 14 residues. The CDR3 region has the DNA TGTGCCAGCAGTTTCCCAGGGGGCCTCTATGGCTACACCTTC. Encoded protein: CASSFPGGLYGYTF.

This chain connects TRBV9 to TRBJ2-3, with D unresolved. The CDR3 runs 12 residues. CDR1 and CDR2 from the germline V gene are SGDLS and YYNGEE. Trimming removed 4 bases at V and 2 bases at J, with 5 bases between. For the CDR3, the DNA is TGTGCCAGCAGCCTCAACACAGATACGCAGTATTTT. Translated, it gives CASSLNTDTQYF. Based on the CDR3 plus reference TRBV9 and TRBJ2-3, the full variable domain is DSGVTQTPKHLITATGQRVTLRCSPRSGDLSVYWYQQSLDQGLQFLIQYYNGEERAKGNILERFSAQQFPDLHSELNLSSLELGDSALYFCASSLNTDTQYFGPGTRLTVL.

This clone was seen only once. The V gene is TRBV5-8, the J gene TRBJ2-5, with D tentatively TRBD1 or TRBD2 (5 bases each). CDR1 and CDR2 from the germline V gene are SGHTS and YDEGEE. Between the trimmed V and J ends, which lost 4 bases and 5 bases, there was a span of 21 bases. The CDR3 has 16 amino acids. The CDR3 sequence: CASSTERGLNDETQYF. The CDR3 bases are TGTGCCAGCAGCACCGAGAGGGGCTTGAATGACGAGACCCAGTACTTC.

The rearrangement joins TRBV5-4 to TRBJ2-2; 12 bases align to TRBD2. This CDR3 contains 16 residues. V was clipped by 0 bases and J by 8 bases; unmatched bases: 5. Germline V gene lookup returns CDR1 SGHNT and CDR2 YYREEE (reference sequence). The CDR3 DNA follows: TGTGCCAGCAGCTTGGGAGGACTAGCGGGGCCTGGGGAGCTGTTTTTT. Its translation: CASSLGGLAGPGELFF.

Of note for this clone: One end of the junction varies from germline; a read error may be responsible. The genes are TRBV28 and TRBJ2-3, with D possibly being TRBD2 (6 bases). Germline lookup yields CDR1 MDHEN and CDR2 SYDVKM. The CDR3 covers 14 residues. The DNA for the CDR3 is TGTGCTAGCAGGGACTTAACGGAACTAATTACGCAGTATTTT. It is translated as CASRDLTELITQYF.

V usage is TRBV9 and J usage is TRBJ2-3; the match to TRBD2 covers 8 bases. V lost 2 bases, J lost 5 bases, and 4 bases stayed unmatched. Germline lookup yields CDR1 SGDLS and CDR2 YYNGEE. CDR3 length equals 14 residues. The DNA for the CDR3 is TGTGCCAGCAGCGTGGGACTAGTTGGAGATACGCAGTATTTT. Translating gives CASSVGLVGDTQYF.

The chain recombines TRBV2 with TRBJ1-1; D not resolved. Per germline, CDR1 SNHLY and CDR2 FYNNEI. Between the trimmed V and J ends, which lost 9 bases and 11 bases, there was a span of 16 bases. The CDR3 has 11 amino acids. DNA of the CDR3: TGTGCCAGGTTATCGATTTCGTCGGCTTTCTTT. Translated: CARLSISSAFF.

The chain combines TRBV30 with TRBJ2-2, with 7 bases that match TRBD1. V shed 0 bases and J 4 bases; nucleotides not matched to a gene: 11. The V gene's germline CDR1 is GTSNPN and CDR2 SVGIG (reference sequence). The CDR3 extends over 17 amino acids. CDR3 nucleotides: TGTGCCTGGAGTGTAGGGGACAGACTTCCATTCACCGGGGAGCTGTTTTTT. Encoded protein: CAWSVGDRLPFTGELFF.

The chain uses TRBV6-5 and TRBJ2-3, with a weak D call TRBD1 (6 bases). The CDR3 is 14 residues long. The ends were cut back, 7 bases at V and 0 bases at J, with 11 bases in the middle. Germline V gene lookup returns CDR1 MNHEY and CDR2 SVGAGI. CDR3 in DNA: TGTGCCAGCAAAACAGGGATGAGCACAGATACGCAGTATTTT. Encoded protein: CASKTGMSTDTQYF.